The 27 T cell receptor beta chains in this list originate from one sample, sequenced in a study of regulatory T cells. Points from the study as a whole: In CD3G-deficient patients, conventional CD4+ T cells were enriched for hydrophobic CDR3 residues at positions 6 and 7.

No cognate antigen is known for these TCRs. Amplification used 52 TRBV primers and 13 TRBJ primers. Produced via immunoSEQ multiplex PCR; TCRdb's table is partial and in-frame only. The profile covers tens of thousands of clones, with approximately 93% appearing a single time and 0.75% to 1% taken by the ten largest. Sequenced input: conventional CD4+ T cells sorted from blood. These TCRs come from a child aged 2-15 years with CD3G deficiency.

The V call is TRBV7-8, the J call TRBJ2-7, with no clear D. The germline gives CDR1 SGHVS, CDR2 FQNEAQ. This CDR3 spans 17 amino acids. Deletions cut 5 bases from V and 0 bases from J, with 20 bases between. CDR3 DNA: TGTGCCAGCAGCCCCGCTAGGAGCAGGACCTACTCCTACGAGCAGTACTTC. Protein product: CASSPARSRTYSYEQYF.

V gene TRBV4-1 combines with J gene TRBJ2-6, with TRBD2 matching 7 bases. Germline V lookup: CDR1 MGHRA, CDR2 YSYEKL. The CDR3 covers 13 residues. After removal of 1 base from V and 12 bases from J, the junction contained 3 bases not matched to a gene. CDR3 residues: CASSQGGGTVLTF. The CDR3 DNA reads TGCGCCAGCAGCCAAGGGGGGGGGACCGTCCTGACTTTC.

The V gene is TRBV28, the J gene TRBJ2-7; TRBD1 matches at 7 bases. This CDR3 has 15 residues. The V segment lost 5 bases and the J segment 1 base; nucleotides outside the gene matches: 8. Per the germline V gene, CDR1 is MDHEN and CDR2 is SYDVKM. CDR3: CASSPAGTASYEQYF. CDR3 coding DNA: TGTGCCAGCAGTCCCGCCGGGACAGCGTCCTACGAGCAGTACTTC.

The CDR3 nucleotides are TGTGCCAGCACCCGTCGCGGTACTGGGGCCAACGTCCTGACTTTC. It translates to CASTRRGTGANVLTF. The rearrangement uses TRBV28 and TRBJ2-6; D not certain. Germline CDR1 is MDHEN and CDR2 is SYDVKM. The CDR3 extends over 15 amino acids. Trimming took off 7 bases at V and 2 bases at J, with 12 bases between the two ends.

DNA of the CDR3: TGTGCCAGCAGTACCCAGCCCCGTTGGGATACGCAGTATTTT. As protein: CASSTQPRWDTQYF. The J gene is TRBJ2-3, the V gene TRBV6-1; D remains ambiguous. The germline V and J ends were trimmed by 5 bases and 6 bases, with 15 bases remaining between them. Germline V gene sequence: CDR1 MNHNS, CDR2 SASEGT. The CDR3 is made up of 14 amino acids.

The V call is TRBV6-1, the J call TRBJ1-1; no reliable D call. Trimming stripped 6 bases from V and 1 base from J, with 12 bases between. The germline V gene encodes CDR1 MNHNS and CDR2 SASEGT. CDR3 length: 14 amino acids. Here the CDR3 DNA reads TGTGCCAGCAGAAGGGAGGCGCCGAACACTGAAGCTTTCTTT. Its translation: CASRREAPNTEAFF.

The chain is built from TRBV5-1 and TRBJ2-7; a possible D gene is TRBD2 (5 bases). Germline V gives CDR1 SGHRS, CDR2 YFSETQ. This CDR3 contains 13 residues. Trimming pared 1 base from V and 4 bases from J, leaving 9 bases between. The CDR3 loop is CASSLTAGYEQYF. In DNA form, the CDR3 reads TGCGCCAGCAGCTTGACCGCGGGTTACGAGCAGTACTTC.

J is TRBJ1-2 and V is TRBV6-1; 8 bases fit TRBD1. Germline trimming cut 6 bases from V and 6 bases from J; bases unmatched to any gene: 6. From germline, CDR1 is MNHNS and CDR2 SASEGT. This CDR3 has 13 residues. For the CDR3, the DNA is TGTGCCAGCAGCCTAGACAGGGGAGATGGCTACACCTTC. Translating gives CASSLDRGDGYTF.

This clone was seen a single time. The chain combines TRBV19 with TRBJ2-1; possibly TRBD2 for D (5 bases). Looked up from germline, CDR1 is LNHDA and CDR2 is SQIVND (reference sequence). The CDR3 runs 12 residues. The V end lost 4 bases, the J end lost 6 bases, and 7 bases lay between the germline ends. The CDR3 DNA follows: TGTGCCAGTAGTACTCGGGGCAATGAGCAGTTCTTC. This sequence encodes CASSTRGNEQFF.

The gene calls are TRBV28 and TRBJ2-7; possibly TRBD2 for D (6 bases). Per germline, CDR1 MDHEN and CDR2 SYDVKM. The CDR3 runs 14 residues. The ends were cut back, 4 bases at V and 6 bases at J, with 16 bases in the middle. The CDR3 region is CASSSIPPRGEQYF. As DNA, the CDR3 is TGTGCCAGCAGTTCAATACCTCCGCGGGGCGAGCAGTACTTC.

This clone was observed once. V gene TRBV5-1 combines with J gene TRBJ2-1, with 7 bases aligning to TRBD1. Per germline, CDR1 SGHRS and CDR2 YFSETQ. The junction had 6 bases not matched to a gene; V was cut back by 4 bases and J by 2 bases. This CDR3 contains 15 residues. CDR3 region: CASSQLQGPYNEQFF. The CDR3 coding sequence is TGCGCCAGCAGCCAATTACAGGGGCCCTACAATGAGCAGTTCTTC. The variable domain in full, completed from reference TRBV5-1 and TRBJ2-1, reads KAGVTQTPRYLIKTRGQQVTLSCSPISGHRSVSWYQQTPGQGLQFLFEYFSETQRNKGNFPGRFSGRQFSNSRSEMNVSTLELGDSALYLCASSQLQGPYNEQFFGPGTRLTVL.

The genes are TRBV5-5 and TRBJ1-1; D possibly corresponds to TRBD1 (6 bases). This CDR3 contains 12 residues. Germline CDR1 and CDR2: SGHKS and YYEKEE (reference sequence). V was trimmed by 2 bases and J by 11 bases, leaving 13 bases between them. The CDR3, as DNA: TGTGCCAGCAGCTTAACGTCGGGGGCGGCTTTCTTT. The encoded protein is CASSLTSGAAFF.

The chain uses TRBV6-1 and TRBJ2-7; D possibly corresponds to TRBD2 (5 bases). This CDR3 is built from 14 residues. Germline CDR1 MNHNS, CDR2 SASEGT. V was cut by 7 bases and J by 3 bases, with 16 bases left in between. This chain's CDR3 is CASTGRAGFYEQYF. CDR3 in DNA: TGTGCCAGCACCGGACGGGCGGGTTTCTACGAGCAGTACTTC.

The chain recombines TRBV28 with TRBJ2-7, with 8 bases that match TRBD1. Losses at the gene ends were 6 bases for V and 4 bases for J; bases not matched to a gene: 8. CDR3 size: 14 residues. Per germline, CDR1 MDHEN and CDR2 SYDVKM. CDR3 sequence reads: CASRSGGFMYEQYF. The CDR3 DNA sequence: TGTGCCAGCAGGTCAGGGGGCTTCATGTACGAGCAGTACTTC.

The V gene is TRBV28, the J gene TRBJ2-4; the D gene is possibly TRBD2 (7 bases). Germline assignment: CDR1 MDHEN and CDR2 SYDVKM. This CDR3 is built from 14 residues. V was cut by 3 bases and J by 5 bases, with 11 bases left in between. CDR3 amino acids: CASSLWGGQNIQYF. In DNA form, the CDR3 reads TGTGCCAGCAGTTTGTGGGGGGGCCAAAACATTCAGTACTTC.

J is TRBJ1-1 and V is TRBV4-1, with D uncertain. The germline gives CDR1 MGHRA, CDR2 YSYEKL. V was trimmed by 0 bases and J by 2 bases, leaving 13 bases between them. The CDR3 is 16 residues long. CDR3 coding DNA: TGCGCCAGCAGCCAAGAGCAGATCAAGCTTAACACTGAAGCTTTCTTT. Protein: CASSQEQIKLNTEAFF.

This chain joins TRBV28 and TRBJ2-1, with 12 bases fitting TRBD2. CDR1 MDHEN and CDR2 SYDVKM come from the germline V gene. The CDR3 is made up of 14 amino acids. Unmatched junction bases numbered 7, after V lost 6 bases and J lost 10 bases. CDR3 protein: CASSLAGGPREQFF. The CDR3 nucleotides are TGTGCCAGCAGCCTAGCGGGAGGGCCCAGGGAGCAGTTCTTC.

V gene TRBV28 combines with J gene TRBJ2-7; 8 bases line up with TRBD1. From germline, CDR1 is MDHEN and CDR2 SYDVKM. The CDR3 spans 15 residues. The trim removed 5 bases at V and 1 base at J, leaving 7 bases unmatched. The CDR3 nucleotides are TGTGCCAGCAGTCCAGGACAGGGCCCTTCCTACGAGCAGTACTTC. It encodes CASSPGQGPSYEQYF. Full variable domain (rest looked up from reference TRBV28 and TRBJ2-7): DVKVTQSSRYLVKRTGEKVFLECVQDMDHENMFWYRQDPGLGLRLIYFSYDVKMKEKGDIPEGYSVSREKKERFSLILESASTNQTSMYLCASSPGQGPSYEQYFGPGTRLTVT.

In DNA, the CDR3 is TGCGCCAGCAGCTTCTCGGGAGGAGGGGAGACCCAGTACTTC. This gives the protein CASSFSGGGETQYF. The V and J genes are TRBV5-1 and TRBJ2-5, with 7 bases fitting TRBD2. Germline CDR1 reads SGHRS; CDR2 reads YFSETQ. J was trimmed by 5 bases and V by 2 bases; bases with no gene match: 6. The CDR3 contains 14 residues.

This chain uses TRBV28 with TRBJ1-4; the D is unclear. Per germline, CDR1 MDHEN and CDR2 SYDVKM. V lost 8 bases to trimming and J lost 1 base, with 5 bases between them. CDR3 length: 12 amino acids. DNA of the CDR3: TGTGCCAGCTCTATAACTAATGAAAAACTGTTTTTT. It specifies CASSITNEKLFF.

This rearrangement joins TRBV7-9 to TRBJ2-3; tentatively, D is TRBD2 (5 bases). V lost 5 bases and J 11 bases, leaving 14 bases between the germline ends. This CDR3 is 12 amino acids long. Germline CDR1 is SEHNR and CDR2 is FQNEAQ (reference sequence). The CDR3 spells CASSAGKRGQYF. The CDR3 nucleotides are TGTGCCAGCAGCGCCGGGAAGCGAGGGCAGTATTTT.

The genes are TRBV11-2 and TRBJ2-2; the D gene is possibly TRBD1 (5 bases). The CDR3 spans 15 residues. Germline V gives CDR1 SGHAT, CDR2 FQNNGV. V gave up 3 bases and J gave up 0 bases, with 8 bases separating them. The CDR3 spells CASSFGRANTGELFF. CDR3 in DNA: TGTGCCAGCAGCTTCGGCAGGGCGAACACCGGGGAGCTGTTTTTT.

This rearrangement joins TRBV18 to TRBJ2-6, with TRBD2 as a possible D gene (6 bases). Germline CDR1 and CDR2: KGHSH and LQKENI. The CDR3 has 16 amino acids. Trimming cost V 0 bases and J 0 bases, with 6 bases left between them. The CDR3 DNA follows: TGTGCCAGCTCACCACCGCGGGGCTCTGGGGCCAACGTCCTGACTTTC. It specifies CASSPPRGSGANVLTF.

The chain carries TRBV28 and TRBJ1-2; 10 nucleotides align to TRBD1. The CDR3 is made up of 17 amino acids. Germline CDR1 reads MDHEN; CDR2 reads SYDVKM. Germline trimming cut 4 bases from V and 2 bases from J; bases unmatched to any gene: 10. The CDR3 coding sequence is TGTGCCAGCAGTTCCCTAGGGGACAGGGGCCAGAACTATGGCTACACCTTC. It specifies CASSSLGDRGQNYGYTF.

This chain joins TRBV18 and TRBJ2-1, with 13 bases lining up with TRBD2. The junction had 2 bases not matched to a gene; V was cut back by 3 bases and J by 6 bases. This CDR3 contains 15 residues. Germline CDR1 reads KGHSH; CDR2 reads LQKENI. CDR3 nucleotides: TGTGCCAGCTCACCCCGGACTAGCGGGAGCAATGAGCAGTTCTTC. It yields the protein CASSPRTSGSNEQFF.

This sequence joins TRBV28 and TRBJ2-1, with 7 bases identical to TRBD2. From germline, CDR1 is MDHEN and CDR2 SYDVKM. The CDR3 sequence is 15 residues long. V trimming: 6 bases; J trimming: 6 bases; junction bases outside the gene matches: 11. In nucleotides, the CDR3 is TGTGCCAGCAGGGGGATCGGGGGGAAGGGCAATGAGCAGTTCTTC. This encodes CASRGIGGKGNEQFF.

The chain links TRBV28 to TRBJ2-3, with D possibly TRBD2 on 6 matching bases. Trimming took 2 bases from V and 5 from J, leaving 11 bases between them. Germline V gene lookup returns CDR1 MDHEN and CDR2 SYDVKM. The CDR3 is 14 residues long. CDR3 sequence: CASSLGGSVDTQYF. DNA of the CDR3: TGTGCCAGCAGTTTAGGAGGGAGTGTAGATACGCAGTATTTT.